This T cell receptor (beta chain) is from a study of blood T cell repertoires in COVID-19. Profiled with immunoSEQ multiplex PCR; TCRdb holds only in-frame clones, not every one. The sample records 150,000 or so clones, approximately 80% being singletons. Sequenced: PBMCs or T cells enriched from blood (not recorded which). This TCR was sampled from a woman aged 45 to 65 who had recovered from COVID-19.

Written as DNA, the CDR3 is TGTGCCAGCAGCTCCGTCCCGGACAATGAGCAGTTCTTC. Translated: CASSSVPDNEQFF. This chain links TRBV7-3 with TRBJ2-1; D not certain. Deletions cut 4 bases from V and 5 bases from J, with 9 bases between. Germline CDR1 SGHTA, CDR2 FQGTGA. This CDR3 has 13 amino acids.